These 24 T cell receptor beta chains were all obtained from the same sample, sequenced in a study of blood T cell repertoires in COVID-19. Sequenced by immunoSEQ multiplex PCR; TCRdb stores in-frame clones only, minus some. This table holds about 130,000 clones, around nine tenths found once. The sample was peripheral blood. These receptors originate from a man aged 55 to 70 with active or convalescent COVID-19.

The gene calls are TRBV18 and TRBJ2-7, with 7 bases fitting TRBD2. Germline V gene data show CDR1 as KGHSH and CDR2 as LQKENI. The V segment lost 4 bases and the J segment 0 bases; nucleotides outside the gene matches: 15. This CDR3 spans 18 amino acids. CDR3 nucleotide sequence: TGTGCCAGCTCACGGTCCTCGGGCGGGAGCGATAGCTCCTACGAGCAGTACTTC. It yields the protein CASSRSSGGSDSSYEQYF.

The rearrangement links TRBV2 to TRBJ2-1, with a possible D match to TRBD2 (5 bases). The CDR3 totals 15 residues. Trimming took off 8 bases at V and 4 bases at J, with 18 bases between the two ends. The germline V gene has CDR1 SNHLY and CDR2 FYNNEI. The CDR3 nucleotides read TGTGCCAGCGGTAGCGTTAATTACCTTTACAATGAGCAGTTCTTC. Translating gives CASGSVNYLYNEQFF. Full variable domain (missing parts from reference TRBV2 and TRBJ2-1): EPEVTQTPSHQVTQMGQEVILRCVPISNHLYFYWYRQILGQKVEFLVSFYNNEISEKSEIFDDQFSVERPDGSNFTLKIRSTKLEDSAMYFCASGSVNYLYNEQFFGPGTRLTVL.

This rearrangement joins TRBV12-3 or TRBV12-4 to TRBJ1-6; no clear D. The CDR3 has 13 amino acids. The V and J ends lost 4 bases and 9 bases respectively, with 10 bases between them. The CDR3 nucleotides read TGTGCCAGCAGTTCTGGCGGGAGTTCACCCCTCCACTTT. Residues: CASSSGGSSPLHF.

This rearrangement joins TRBV7-8 to TRBJ2-3; 12 positions agree with TRBD2. The CDR3 is 15 amino acids. J was trimmed by 3 bases and V by 4 bases; bases with no gene match: 2. CDR1 is SGHVS, CDR2 FQNEAQ, per germline. The CDR3 DNA is TGTGCCAGCAGCTCAGGACTAGCGGGGACAGATACGCAGTATTTT. Protein product: CASSSGLAGTDTQYF.

The J gene is TRBJ1-5, the V gene TRBV7-2, with D uncertain. V was cut by 1 base and J by 4 bases, with 5 bases left in between. CDR3 size: 13 residues. Germline CDR1 is SGHTA and CDR2 is FQGNSA. As DNA, the CDR3 is TGTGCCAGCAGCTTAGATCCAAATCAGCCCCAGCATTTT. Protein: CASSLDPNQPQHF.

The chain uses TRBV4-2 and TRBJ1-3; D call uncertain. This CDR3 region has 14 residues. Germline V gene sequence: CDR1 LGHNA, CDR2 YNFKEQ. V lost 1 base, J lost 1 base, and 5 bases lay in between. The chain's CDR3 is CASSQATSGNTIYF. The CDR3 nucleotides read TGTGCCAGCAGCCAAGCGACATCTGGAAACACCATATATTTT.

The chain uses TRBV3-1 (or the pseudogene TRBV3-2) and TRBJ1-2; no clear D gene. Germline V gene sequence: CDR1 LGHDT, CDR2 YNNKEL (reference sequence). Deletions cut 2 bases from V and 8 bases from J, with 12 bases between. The length of the CDR3 is 13 residues. The CDR3 here is CASSQPGPGGYTF. CDR3 in DNA: TGTGCCAGCAGCCAACCTGGGCCGGGGGGCTACACCTTC.

This chain joins TRBV3-1 (or the pseudogene TRBV3-2) and TRBJ1-3; TRBD1 is a possible D gene (6 bases). Trimming stripped 1 base from V and 5 bases from J, with 15 bases between. CDR1 is LGHDT and CDR2 is YNNKEL in the germline V gene (reference sequence). CDR3 length equals 16 residues. The chain's CDR3 is CASSQVSGGRRNTIYF. The CDR3 DNA is TGTGCCAGCAGCCAAGTGAGTGGGGGCAGGAGAAACACCATATATTTT.

The chain combines TRBV21-1 with TRBJ2-3; TRBD2, the D gene given by the table, was not confirmed from the DNA. TRBV21-1 is a listed pseudogene. The CDR3 consists of 17 residues. CDR3 protein: CASSNTDRRPSTDTQYF. In DNA, the CDR3 is TGTGCCAGCAGCAATACAGACCGGAGGCCTAGCACAGATACGCAGTATTTT.

V is TRBV21-1 and J is TRBJ1-2; the D call of TRBD1 is as the table states it, not checked on the DNA. TRBV21-1 is reported as a pseudogene. The CDR3 is made up of 14 amino acids. Here the CDR3 DNA reads TGTGCCAGCAGCAAAGTGGACAGAAAGTATGGCTACACCTTC. It codes for CASSKVDRKYGYTF.

The chain carries TRBV19 and TRBJ2-3; D may be TRBD2 (6 bases). CDR1 LNHDA and CDR2 SQIVND come from the germline V gene (reference sequence). The CDR3 extends over 12 amino acids. The germline V and J ends were trimmed by 10 bases and 4 bases, with 12 bases remaining between them. The CDR3 loop reads CATDSGADTQYF. The CDR3, as DNA: TGTGCCACCGACTCGGGAGCAGATACGCAGTATTTT.

The gene calls are TRBV6-5 and TRBJ2-7; 10 nucleotides align to TRBD2. CDR1 is MNHEY and CDR2 is SVGAGI in the germline V gene. V was clipped by 6 bases and J by 1 base; unmatched bases: 6. This CDR3 is 15 amino acids long. The CDR3 nucleotides read TGTGCCAGCAGCTTAGGGACTAGCGATTCCTACGAGCAGTACTTC. This gives the protein CASSLGTSDSYEQYF.

The table lists this clone with a few counts. CDR3 sequence: CSVIAGSGNEQFF. The CDR3 bases are TGCAGCGTCATAGCGGGAAGTGGCAATGAGCAGTTCTTC. This chain connects TRBV29-1 to TRBJ2-1; 8 bases are shared with TRBD2. Germline trimming cut 6 bases from V and 6 bases from J; bases unmatched to any gene: 7. The CDR3 runs 13 residues. CDR1 is SQVTM and CDR2 is ANQGSEA in the germline V gene.

This sequence joins TRBV5-1 and TRBJ2-2; 8 bases are shared with TRBD2. The V segment lost 3 bases and the J segment 5 bases; nucleotides outside the gene matches: 6. The CDR3 extends over 15 amino acids. From germline, CDR1 is SGHRS and CDR2 YFSETQ. CDR3 coding DNA: TGCGCCAGCAGCTCTAGAGCGGGAGCGACCGGGGAGCTGTTTTTT. It encodes CASSSRAGATGELFF.

V and J are TRBV24-1 and TRBJ1-5; 8 bases are shared with TRBD1. CDR1 is KGHDR, CDR2 SFDVKD, per germline. J was trimmed by 6 bases and V by 3 bases; bases with no gene match: 9. The CDR3 covers 16 residues. CDR3 sequence: CATSDPGQGSPQPQHF. The CDR3 DNA follows: TGTGCCACCAGTGATCCCGGACAGGGAAGTCCTCAGCCCCAGCATTTT.

This chain uses TRBV5-1 with TRBJ2-3, with TRBD1 matching over 9 bases. CDR3 length: 18 residues. Germline CDR1 reads SGHRS; CDR2 reads YFSETQ. V was clipped by 5 bases and J by 4 bases; unmatched bases: 17. CDR3 sequence reads: CASSPGQGNSVSSDTQYF. The CDR3 nucleotides read TGCGCCAGCAGTCCCGGACAGGGGAACAGCGTCAGCTCAGATACGCAGTATTTT.

The chain uses TRBV6-2 or TRBV6-3 and TRBJ2-7, with TRBD2 matching 8 bases. J gave up 0 bases and V 0 bases, and 7 bases lay outside the gene matches. There are 17 residues in the CDR3. Germline V lookup: CDR1 MNHEY, CDR2 SVGEGT. The CDR3 sequence is CASSYSISGDLSYEQYF. Here the CDR3 DNA reads TGTGCCAGCAGTTACTCGATTAGCGGGGACCTCTCCTACGAGCAGTACTTC.

This clone was counted once. The rearrangement joins TRBV5-1 to TRBJ2-1; D call uncertain. Looked up from germline, CDR1 is SGHRS and CDR2 is YFSETQ. This CDR3 region has 15 residues. Deletions cut 2 bases from V and 0 bases from J, with 9 bases between. In DNA form, the CDR3 reads TGCGCCAGCAGCTTTACGCCCAGCTCCTACAATGAGCAGTTCTTC. It is translated as CASSFTPSSYNEQFF.

V usage is TRBV19 and J usage is TRBJ2-7; TRBD2 might be the D (5 bases). V was shortened by 5 bases and J by 0 bases, with 14 bases between the two germline ends. Germline V gene data show CDR1 as LNHDA and CDR2 as SQIVND (reference sequence). This CDR3 is built from 15 residues. The DNA of the CDR3 is TGTGCCAGTAGTGTGGACTCTCCCCCCTCCTACGAGCAGTACTTC. This codes for CASSVDSPPSYEQYF.

The CDR3 sequence: CASSKRDRRYGYTF. Written as DNA, the CDR3 is TGTGCCAGCAGTAAGAGGGACAGGCGGTATGGCTACACCTTC. The V call is TRBV6-2 or TRBV6-3, the J call TRBJ1-2, with 8 nucleotides matching TRBD1. Germline lookup yields CDR1 MNHEY and CDR2 SVGEGT. V gave up 5 bases and J gave up 5 bases; unmatched junction bases: 7. The CDR3 consists of 14 residues.

The sample holds a few counts of this clone. V is TRBV16 and J is TRBJ2-2, with 7 nucleotides matching TRBD2. The germline CDR1 and CDR2 sequences are KGHSY and FQNENV. There are 14 residues in the CDR3. V gave up 2 bases and J gave up 10 bases; unmatched junction bases: 7. CDR3 DNA sequence: TGTGCCAGCAGCCAAGGAGCGGGGCGTACGGAGCTGTTTTTT. It encodes CASSQGAGRTELFF.

The chain is built from TRBV5-8 and TRBJ1-1; 9 nucleotides match TRBD1. Trimming took 5 bases from V and 13 from J; bases not matched to a gene: 9. The CDR3 totals 12 residues. Germline values: CDR1 SGHTS, CDR2 YDEGEE. DNA of the CDR3: TGTGCCAGCAGTCACAGGGGGCGCGGAATTTTCTTT. This gives the protein CASSHRGRGIFF.

The chain combines TRBV28 with TRBJ2-2, with D perhaps matching TRBD2 (6 bases). The germline CDR1 and CDR2 sequences are MDHEN and SYDVKM. This CDR3 has 15 amino acids. Trimming shortened V by 6 bases and J by 6 bases, and 17 bases separated the two germline ends. The CDR3 sequence is CASSTQEGEAGELFF. CDR3 bases: TGTGCCAGCAGCACTCAGGAGGGCGAAGCCGGGGAGCTGTTTTTT. The complete variable domain, with remaining parts taken from reference TRBV28 and TRBJ2-2, reads DVKVTQSSRYLVKRTGEKVFLECVQDMDHENMFWYRQDPGLGLRLIYFSYDVKMKEKGDIPEGYSVSREKKERFSLILESASTNQTSMYLCASSTQEGEAGELFFGEGSRLTVL.

The chain recombines TRBV6-2 or TRBV6-3 with TRBJ2-5; D may be TRBD2 (7 bases). This CDR3 contains 14 residues. The ends were cut back, 4 bases at V and 4 bases at J, with 13 bases in the middle. The germline CDR1 and CDR2 sequences are MNHEY and SVGEGT. Here the CDR3 DNA reads TGTGCCAGCAGTTCCCGGGGGGCCGGAGAGACCCAGTACTTC. The encoded protein is CASSSRGAGETQYF.